This TCR beta chain was identified during a study of T cell responses to AZD1222 COVID-19 vaccine. Study findings and constraints: Sampling captured repertoires only after the peak T cell response. Spike regions recognized by vaccine-associated CD4 TCRs spanned the protein, led by 160-218 and 743-854.

Concerning this clone: What it binds is not known.

Assay used: immunoSEQ multiplex PCR; TCRdb lists only in-frame clones, some missing. The sample gives approximately 110,000 clones, approximately 85% of which show up once; approximately 5.9% is in the top ten. This CDR3 spans 16 amino acids. Between the trimmed V and J ends, which lost 4 bases and 2 bases, there was a span of 17 bases. This sequence joins TRBV23-1 and TRBJ1-1; weak D call: TRBD1 (5 bases). TRBV23-1 is an open reading frame, and its role is uncertain. This sample comprised peripheral blood, obtained on day 0 of AZD1222 vaccination. This TCR was recovered from an adult in good health. The CDR3 DNA sequence: TGCGCCAGCAGTCGCATTCCGGGGGTAGAAAACACTGAAGCTTTCTTT. This sequence encodes CASSRIPGVENTEAFF.